This T cell receptor beta chain was recorded in a study of T-cell memory formation after mild COVID-19. The CDR3 loop spans 15 amino acids. Germline CDR1 reads MDHEN; CDR2 reads SYDVKM. Trimming removed 7 bases at V and 5 bases at J, with 17 bases between. This clonotype was seen a single time. MiXCR, applied by TCRdb to the 5' RACE reads, yields one record per CDR3 protein. The data hold 190,000 or so distinct CDR3 sequences, with 8% to 11% observed a single time. The receptor comes from a man between 18 and 35 years old who had mild COVID-19 (a few samples of this study predate the infection). Cell type and time point are not known. The gene calls are TRBV28 and TRBJ2-2; D may be TRBD2 (6 bases). Sequenced: PBMCs or a T cell subset sorted from them (not recorded which). CDR3 amino acids: CASILRQGGTGELFF. The CDR3 DNA is TGTGCCAGCATCCTACGCCAGGGAGGTACCGGGGAGCTGTTTTTT.